Following are 29 T cell receptor beta chains from one sample sequenced in a study of OX40 agonist ivuxolimab in advanced cancers. Repertoires were generated with immunoSEQ multiplex PCR, while TCRdb's copy carries only in-frame clones and drops some. The sample has about 52,000 clones, approximately 94% seen once; the top ten hold roughly 12%. Sequencing was performed on CD4+ or CD8+ T cells sorted from blood, taken in a trial of the OX40 agonist ivuxolimab. The source is an adult with an advanced solid tumor such as melanoma, head and neck, liver or kidney cancer.

The chain couples TRBV10-1 to TRBJ2-7; possibly TRBD1 or TRBD2 for D (5 bases each). The CDR3 contains 14 residues. The germline V gene encodes CDR1 WNHNN and CDR2 SYGVQD (reference sequence). Trimming left V 4 bases short and J 4 bases short, with 14 bases between. The CDR3 bases are TGCGCCAGCAGTGCCGGGACGGCCGAATACGAGCAGTACTTC. It specifies CASSAGTAEYEQYF.

The gene calls are TRBV4-1 and TRBJ1-1, with D maybe TRBD1 (5 bases). CDR1 and CDR2 (germline): MGHRA, YSYEKL. There are 14 residues in the CDR3. V gave up 0 bases and J gave up 7 bases, with 12 bases separating them. The CDR3 sequence is CASSQDRGHLEAFF. Written as DNA, the CDR3 is TGCGCCAGCAGCCAAGATAGAGGACACCTTGAAGCTTTCTTT.

The rearrangement joins TRBV25-1 to TRBJ2-5; no clear D gene. This CDR3 comprises 13 residues. V was pared by 0 bases and J by 3 bases, with 5 bases between. Germline V lookup: CDR1 MGHDK, CDR2 SYGVNS. The CDR3 spells CASSEYGKETQYF. CDR3 nucleotides: TGTGCCAGCAGTGAATATGGAAAAGAGACCCAGTACTTC.

Written as DNA, the CDR3 is TGCAGCCCCTTGAGTATCTCCTACAATGAGCAGTTCTTC. This sequence encodes CSPLSISYNEQFF. The V and J genes are TRBV29-1 and TRBJ2-1; D call uncertain. Germline V gives CDR1 SQVTM, CDR2 ANQGSEA. The CDR3 runs 13 residues. V was clipped by 8 bases and J by 0 bases, with 11 bases between them.

V is TRBV28 and J is TRBJ2-2, with no clear D. Trimming stripped 5 bases from V and 1 base from J, with 14 bases between. The CDR3 spans 16 residues. The germline V gene encodes CDR1 MDHEN and CDR2 SYDVKM. Here the CDR3 DNA reads TGTGCCAGCAGTCCCCCCCTGGTGCTGAACACCGGGGAGCTGTTTTTT. This gives the protein CASSPPLVLNTGELFF.

The chain couples TRBV5-4 to TRBJ2-3; tentatively, D is TRBD1 (5 bases). Germline V gene sequence: CDR1 SGHNT, CDR2 YYREEE (reference sequence). The CDR3 is made up of 17 amino acids. V lost 4 bases, J lost 2 bases, and 20 bases lay in between. The CDR3 nucleotides are TGTGCCAGCAGCGGCGACATGGGGCTATTAATCACAGATACGCAGTATTTT. It encodes CASSGDMGLLITDTQYF.

V is TRBV27 and J is TRBJ2-7; D call uncertain. V lost 5 bases, J lost 0 bases, and 14 bases lay in between. Germline assignment: CDR1 MNHEY and CDR2 SMNVEV (reference sequence). CDR3 length: 15 residues. The CDR3 region has the DNA TGTGCCAGCAGTCGCGACTGGGATAGCTCCTACGAGCAGTACTTC. Amino acid sequence: CASSRDWDSSYEQYF.

J is TRBJ2-1 and V is TRBV13, with TRBD2 matching over 13 bases. This CDR3 is built from 15 residues. V shed 1 base and J 7 bases; nucleotides not matched to a gene: 1. Germline loops: CDR1 PRHDT, CDR2 FYEKMQ (reference sequence). This chain's CDR3 is CASSLETSGRNEQFF. In DNA form, the CDR3 reads TGTGCCAGCAGCTTAGAGACTAGCGGGAGGAATGAGCAGTTCTTC.

The J gene is TRBJ2-1, the V gene TRBV27; no clear D gene. Trimming removed 5 bases at V and 8 bases at J, with 13 bases between. The CDR3 consists of 13 residues. Germline V gene lookup returns CDR1 MNHEY and CDR2 SMNVEV (reference sequence). The CDR3 bases are TGTGCCAGCAGTGTAGTCCCAAGGGATGAGCAGTTCTTC. The encoded protein is CASSVVPRDEQFF.

This sequence joins TRBV27 and TRBJ2-5; the D gene is possibly TRBD1 (6 bases). From germline, CDR1 is MNHEY and CDR2 SMNVEV (reference sequence). V was cut by 6 bases and J by 5 bases, with 13 bases left in between. The CDR3 spans 13 residues. CDR3 amino acids: CASSQQGWETQYF. CDR3 DNA: TGTGCCAGCAGCCAACAGGGTTGGGAGACCCAGTACTTC.

This clone appeared once. The J gene is TRBJ2-7, the V gene TRBV29-1, with D perhaps assigned TRBD1 or TRBD2 (5 bases each). The CDR3 contains 13 residues. Germline V gene sequence: CDR1 SQVTM, CDR2 ANQGSEA. Trimming took off 7 bases at V and 5 bases at J, with 18 bases between the two ends. CDR3 loop: CSANRDGVNEQYF. For the CDR3, the DNA is TGCAGCGCCAACCGGGACGGAGTCAACGAGCAGTACTTC.

This sequence joins TRBV4-1 and TRBJ1-2; D remains ambiguous. The CDR3 length is 14 residues. Looked up from germline, CDR1 is MGHRA and CDR2 is YSYEKL. Deletions cut 4 bases from V and 1 base from J, with 10 bases between. The CDR3 coding sequence is TGCGCCAGCAGCCCTAACGAGGTTAACTATGGCTACACCTTC. Its protein product is CASSPNEVNYGYTF.

This chain connects TRBV27 to TRBJ2-2, with TRBD2 matching over 11 bases. After removal of 2 bases from V and 6 bases from J, the junction contained 2 bases not matched to a gene. Germline V gene sequence: CDR1 MNHEY, CDR2 SMNVEV (reference sequence). The CDR3 length is 15 residues. The CDR3 region has the DNA TGTGCCAGCAGTTTACTAGCGGGAGGCTCCGGGGAGCTGTTTTTT. This sequence encodes CASSLLAGGSGELFF.

This chain uses TRBV28 with TRBJ2-5, with 8 nucleotides matching TRBD2. V lost 5 bases and J lost 4; bases outside the gene matches: 12. CDR3 length: 16 residues. Germline V gene sequence: CDR1 MDHEN, CDR2 SYDVKM. CDR3 in amino acids: CASSPSGSRIGETQYF. DNA of the CDR3: TGTGCCAGCAGTCCAAGCGGGAGTCGGATCGGAGAGACCCAGTACTTC.

This chain uses TRBV4-1 with TRBJ2-5; 12 positions match TRBD2. CDR3 length: 15 amino acids. V was pared by 4 bases and J by 4 bases, with 4 bases of the junction left unmatched. CDR1 and CDR2 (germline): MGHRA, YSYEKL. DNA of the CDR3: TGCGCCAGCAGCCCGACTAGCGGGAGACCAGAGACCCAGTACTTC. Amino acids: CASSPTSGRPETQYF.

V usage is TRBV27 and J usage is TRBJ1-5; D is possibly TRBD1 (5 bases). V lost 0 bases, J lost 1 base, and 10 bases lay in between. Germline-derived CDR1 and CDR2 are MNHEY and SMNVEV (reference sequence). The CDR3 is made up of 16 amino acids. CDR3 sequence reads: CASSLSSGLSNQPQHF. The CDR3 nucleotides read TGTGCCAGCAGTTTATCTTCAGGGTTAAGCAATCAGCCCCAGCATTTT.

The gene calls are TRBV9 and TRBJ1-4, with D possibly being TRBD1 (5 bases). CDR1 is SGDLS and CDR2 is YYNGEE in the germline V gene. This CDR3 has 17 amino acids. Between the trimmed V and J ends, which lost 0 bases and 0 bases, there was a span of 12 bases. The CDR3: CASSVGGRAATNEKLFF. The DNA of the CDR3 is TGTGCCAGCAGCGTAGGGGGCAGGGCCGCAACTAATGAAAAACTGTTTTTT. The full variable domain, rest sourced from reference TRBV9 and TRBJ1-4, is DSGVTQTPKHLITATGQRVTLRCSPRSGDLSVYWYQQSLDQGLQFLIQYYNGEERAKGNILERFSAQQFPDLHSELNLSSLELGDSALYFCASSVGGRAATNEKLFFGSGTQLSVL.

The chain combines TRBV4-1 with TRBJ2-7; 12 nucleotides align to TRBD2. Germline CDR1 MGHRA, CDR2 YSYEKL. The CDR3 length is 15 residues. V shed 5 bases, J shed 5 bases, and the junction held 7 bases outside the gene matches. CDR3 in DNA: TGCGCCAGCAGCTCGTCAGGACTAGCGGGACACGAGCAGTACTTC. This sequence encodes CASSSSGLAGHEQYF.

With respect to this clone: An end of the junction differs from the germline gene, which may be a read error. The V call is TRBV4-1, the J call TRBJ2-7; D is perhaps TRBD2 (5 bases). Germline CDR1 reads MGHRA; CDR2 reads YSYEKL. The CDR3 has 14 amino acids. The CDR3 nucleotides read TGCGCCAGCAGCCAAGATGAGGGATCCTCCGAGCAGTACTTC. Translating gives CASSQDEGSSEQYF.

The chain uses TRBV7-9 and TRBJ2-7; perhaps TRBD1 as D (6 bases). The CDR3 is 13 residues long. Germline values: CDR1 SEHNR, CDR2 FQNEAQ (reference sequence). Trimming pared 6 bases from V and 6 bases from J, leaving 15 bases between. The DNA for the CDR3 is TGTGCCAGCAGTTGGACAGCCCAGGGCGAGCAGTACTTC. Residues: CASSWTAQGEQYF.

The chain carries TRBV7-9 and TRBJ2-7, with D possibly matching TRBD1 (6 bases). The germline V gene has CDR1 SEHNR and CDR2 FQNEAQ (reference sequence). This CDR3 has 15 residues. Trimming pared 3 bases from V and 2 bases from J, leaving 14 bases between. This CDR3 reads CASSFFGTLTYEQYF. As DNA, the CDR3 is TGTGCCAGCAGCTTTTTCGGGACACTCACCTACGAGCAGTACTTC. The full variable domain, rest sourced from reference TRBV7-9 and TRBJ2-7, is DTGVSQNPRHKITKRGQNVTFRCDPISEHNRLYWYRQTLGQGPEFLTYFQNEAQLEKSRLLSDRFSAERPKGSFSTLEIQRTEQGDSAMYLCASSFFGTLTYEQYFGPGTRLTVT.

The genes are TRBV13 and TRBJ2-5; possible D gene TRBD2, 5 bases. V was trimmed by 4 bases and J by 5 bases, leaving 14 bases between them. The germline CDR1 and CDR2 sequences are PRHDT and FYEKMQ (reference sequence). The CDR3 is made up of 14 amino acids. The CDR3 nucleotides read TGTGCCAGCAGCTCACCCGGGGTCCAGGAGACCCAGTACTTC. This encodes CASSSPGVQETQYF. Drawing the rest from reference TRBV13 and TRBJ2-5, the complete variable domain is AAGVIQSPRHLIKEKRETATLKCYPIPRHDTVYWYQQGPGQDPQFLISFYEKMQSDKGSIPDRFSAQQFSDYHSELNMSSLELGDSALYFCASSSPGVQETQYFGPGTRLLVL.

The chain joins TRBV7-9 to TRBJ1-3; no definite D call. The length of the CDR3 is 16 residues. CDR1 and CDR2 (germline): SEHNR, FQNEAQ (reference sequence). The germline V and J ends were trimmed by 2 bases and 0 bases, with 11 bases remaining between them. The CDR3 nucleotides read TGTGCCAGCAGCTTAACAGTAACGAGCTCTGGAAACACCATATATTTT. As protein: CASSLTVTSSGNTIYF.

This sequence joins TRBV28 and TRBJ1-4, with no clear D. Germline CDR1 reads MDHEN; CDR2 reads SYDVKM. The CDR3 contains 15 residues. Trimming shortened V by 6 bases and J by 3 bases, and 14 bases separated the two germline ends. CDR3 in amino acids: CASSGGETANEKLFF. The CDR3 bases are TGTGCCAGCAGCGGTGGGGAAACGGCTAATGAAAAACTGTTTTTT.

The chain combines TRBV19 with TRBJ1-2; D remains ambiguous. Germline CDR1 and CDR2: LNHDA and SQIVND (reference sequence). The CDR3 extends over 13 amino acids. The V and J ends lost 6 bases and 4 bases respectively, with 12 bases between them. In DNA form, the CDR3 reads TGTGCCAGTAGCCCACATTCGGGCTATGGCTACACCTTC. This codes for CASSPHSGYGYTF.

This clone was seen more than once but under ten times. CDR3 region: CASSDVGVYTEAFF. CDR3 coding DNA: TGTGCCAGCAGCGACGTAGGGGTTTACACTGAAGCTTTCTTT. This chain connects TRBV2 to TRBJ1-1, with D tentatively TRBD1 (5 bases). Trimming stripped 6 bases from V and 3 bases from J, with 14 bases between. CDR1 is SNHLY, CDR2 FYNNEI, per germline. The CDR3 contains 14 residues.

V is TRBV28 and J is TRBJ2-7, with TRBD1 as a possible D gene (5 bases). This CDR3 spans 14 amino acids. CDR1 is MDHEN, CDR2 SYDVKM, per germline. V was clipped by 1 base and J by 2 bases, with 9 bases between them. The CDR3 is CASSLLAGPYEQYF. CDR3 in DNA: TGTGCCAGCAGTTTATTAGCAGGGCCCTACGAGCAGTACTTC.

The chain has TRBV28 and TRBJ2-3, with D perhaps matching TRBD1 or TRBD2 (7 bases each). With 10 bases removed from V and 8 bases from J, the gap between germline ends came to 31 bases. The CDR3 spans 17 residues. Germline assignment: CDR1 MDHEN and CDR2 SYDVKM. The CDR3 is CATIKGGGADHLSTQYF. The CDR3 coding sequence is TGTGCCACCATTAAGGGAGGGGGCGCAGACCATCTATCTACGCAGTATTTT.

J is TRBJ2-4 and V is TRBV6-6; 9 nucleotides align to TRBD2. V shed 4 bases and J 1 base; nucleotides not matched to a gene: 5. CDR3 size: 16 residues. Germline-derived CDR1 and CDR2 are MNHNY and SVGAGI (reference sequence). CDR3 sequence reads: CASSFLAGVAKNIQYF. Here the CDR3 DNA reads TGTGCCAGCAGTTTTTTAGCGGGAGTGGCCAAAAACATTCAGTACTTC.